This T cell receptor beta chain was sequenced during a study of blood T cell repertoires in COVID-19. About the research overall: Sample material is recorded as cDNA or gDNA derived from T cells, B-cell-depleted T cells, or PBMCs.

The CDR3 has 18 residues. J was trimmed by 4 bases and V by 6 bases; bases with no gene match: 15. Germline lookup yields CDR1 MDHEN and CDR2 SYDVKM. Authors' analysis steps: Researchers report that nucleated cell counts were estimated from reference gene primer amplification. TCRdb's copy holds only in-frame clones and misses some; the assay was immunoSEQ multiplex PCR. V and J calls and clone size are given by that table; D and trimming were obtained from the DNA. The table shows about 250,000 clones, with around nine tenths occurring only once. This receptor was taken from a man aged 80 or over with acute or convalescent COVID-19. Sequencing input: peripheral blood. The chain is built from TRBV28 and TRBJ2-6; 7 positions agree with TRBD1. The CDR3 DNA reads TGTGCCAGCAGCCCAACAGGGGATGGGCGGTCGGGGGCCAACGTCCTGACTTTC. It encodes CASSPTGDGRSGANVLTF.